This TCR beta chain appears in the sequencing data of a study of blood T cell repertoires in COVID-19. In the study overall: Acute and convalescent COVID-19 samples came from the United States, Italy and Spain. PBMCs, B-cell-depleted T cells, or T cells were the source of the cDNA or gDNA that made up the material.

In this sample, this clone turned up a few times. As originally analysed: Estimation of nucleated cell counts relied on the amplification of reference gene primers. The protocol was immunoSEQ multiplex PCR, while the TCRdb copy is restricted to in-frame clones and leaves out a portion. V and J calls and clone size are given by that table; D and trimming were obtained from the DNA. The repertoire includes some 150,000 clones, around 83% of them detected once, and 3% sits in the top ten. Germline V gene data show CDR1 as GTSNPN and CDR2 as SVGIG (reference sequence). Trimming stripped 2 bases from V and 9 bases from J, with 23 bases between. CDR3 length: 17 amino acids.

This chain joins TRBV30 and TRBJ1-6, with a weak D call TRBD1 (6 bases). Sequences were obtained from peripheral blood. This clonotype was sampled from a woman older than 75 with acute or convalescent COVID-19. The DNA for the CDR3 is TGTGCCTGGAGTAAGTCGTCGGGGCAGGGGTTCAGTTCACCCCTCCACTTT. This codes for CAWSKSSGQGFSSPLHF.